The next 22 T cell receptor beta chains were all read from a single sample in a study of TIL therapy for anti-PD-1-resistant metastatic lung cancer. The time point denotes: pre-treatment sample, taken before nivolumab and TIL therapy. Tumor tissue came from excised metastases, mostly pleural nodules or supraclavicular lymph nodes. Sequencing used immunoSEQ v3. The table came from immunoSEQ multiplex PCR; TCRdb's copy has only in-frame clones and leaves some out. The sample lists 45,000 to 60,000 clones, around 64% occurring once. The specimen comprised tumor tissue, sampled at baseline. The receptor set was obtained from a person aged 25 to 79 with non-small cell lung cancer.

CDR3 sequence: CATGQGYNQPQHF. Written as DNA, the CDR3 is TGTGCCACAGGGCAGGGATACAATCAGCCCCAGCATTTT. V and J are TRBV6-1 and TRBJ1-5, with TRBD1 as a possible D gene (5 bases). Germline values: CDR1 MNHNS, CDR2 SASEGT. CDR3 length: 13 residues. With 10 bases removed from V and 3 bases from J, the gap between germline ends came to 13 bases.

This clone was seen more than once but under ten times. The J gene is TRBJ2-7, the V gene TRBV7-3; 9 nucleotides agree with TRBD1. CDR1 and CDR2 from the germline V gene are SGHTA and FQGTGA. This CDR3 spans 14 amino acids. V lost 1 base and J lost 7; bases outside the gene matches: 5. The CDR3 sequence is CASSLRQGVDEQYF. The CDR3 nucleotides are TGTGCCAGCAGCTTAAGACAGGGGGTGGATGAGCAGTACTTC.

CDR3 coding DNA: TGTGCCAGCAGCAGTCGGGACGGCTACGAGCAGTACTTC. Translating it yields CASSSRDGYEQYF. V is TRBV5-4 and J is TRBJ2-7; D may correspond to TRBD1 or TRBD2 (5 bases each). Germline values: CDR1 SGHNT, CDR2 YYREEE (reference sequence). Trimming left V 4 bases short and J 3 bases short, with 11 bases between. The CDR3 loop spans 13 amino acids.

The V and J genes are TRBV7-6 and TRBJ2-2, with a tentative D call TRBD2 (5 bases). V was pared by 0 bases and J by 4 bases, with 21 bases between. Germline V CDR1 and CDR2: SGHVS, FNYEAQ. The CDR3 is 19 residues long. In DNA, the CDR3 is TGTGCCAGCAGCTTAGCCGGCCGAGAGGAGTTTCGGGGCACCGGGGAGCTGTTTTTT. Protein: CASSLAGREEFRGTGELFF. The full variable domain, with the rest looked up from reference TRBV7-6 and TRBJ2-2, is GAGVSQSPRYKVTKRGQDVALRCDPISGHVSLYWYRQALGQGPEFLTYFNYEAQQDKSGLPNDRFSAERPEGSISTLTIQRTEQRDSAMYRCASSLAGREEFRGTGELFFGEGSRLTVL.

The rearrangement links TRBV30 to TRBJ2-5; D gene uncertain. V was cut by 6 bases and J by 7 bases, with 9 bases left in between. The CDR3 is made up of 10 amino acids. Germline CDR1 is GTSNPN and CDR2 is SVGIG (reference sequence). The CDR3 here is CACFRGTQYF. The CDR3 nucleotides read TGTGCCTGCTTTCGTGGGACCCAGTACTTC.

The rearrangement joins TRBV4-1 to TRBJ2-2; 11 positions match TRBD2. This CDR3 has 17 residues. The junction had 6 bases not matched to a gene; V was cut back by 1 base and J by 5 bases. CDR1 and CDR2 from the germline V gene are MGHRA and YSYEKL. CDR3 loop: CASSQVRGLAETGELFF. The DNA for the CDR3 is TGCGCCAGCAGCCAAGTTAGGGGACTAGCGGAAACCGGGGAGCTGTTTTTT.

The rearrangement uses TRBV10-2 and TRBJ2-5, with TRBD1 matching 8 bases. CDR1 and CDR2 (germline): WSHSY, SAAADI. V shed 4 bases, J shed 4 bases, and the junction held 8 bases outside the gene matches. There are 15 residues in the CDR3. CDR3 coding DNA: TGCGCCAGCAGTGTGTCAGGGGGCGTGCTAGAGACCCAGTACTTC. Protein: CASSVSGGVLETQYF.

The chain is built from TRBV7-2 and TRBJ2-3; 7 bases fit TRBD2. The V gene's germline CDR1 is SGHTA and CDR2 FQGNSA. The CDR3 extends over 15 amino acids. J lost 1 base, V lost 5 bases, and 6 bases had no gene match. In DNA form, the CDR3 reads TGTGCCAGCAGCCCCCCTAGCGGTCGCACAGATACGCAGTATTTT. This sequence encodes CASSPPSGRTDTQYF. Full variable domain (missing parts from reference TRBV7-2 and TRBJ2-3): GAGVSQSPSNKVTEKGKDVELRCDPISGHTALYWYRQSLGQGLEFLIYFQGNSAPDKSGLPSDRFSAERTGGSVSTLTIQRTQQEDSAVYLCASSPPSGRTDTQYFGPGTRLTVL.

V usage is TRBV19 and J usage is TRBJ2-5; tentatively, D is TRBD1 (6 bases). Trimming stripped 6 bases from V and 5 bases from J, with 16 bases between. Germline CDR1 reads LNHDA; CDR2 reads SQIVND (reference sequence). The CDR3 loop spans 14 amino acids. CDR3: CASRRGTGSETQYF. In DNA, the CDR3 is TGTGCCAGTAGGAGAGGTACAGGGTCGGAGACCCAGTACTTC. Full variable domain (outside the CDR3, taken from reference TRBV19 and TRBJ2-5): DGGITQSPKYLFRKEGQNVTLSCEQNLNHDAMYWYRQDPGQGLRLIYYSQIVNDFQKGDIAEGYSVSREKKESFPLTVTSAQKNPTAFYLCASRRGTGSETQYFGPGTRLLVL.

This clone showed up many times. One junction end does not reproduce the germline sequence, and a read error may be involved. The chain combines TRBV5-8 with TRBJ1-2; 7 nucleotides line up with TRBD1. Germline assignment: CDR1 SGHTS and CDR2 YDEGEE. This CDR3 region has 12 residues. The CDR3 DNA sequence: TGTGCCTGCAGCAGCAGGGGGTATGGCTACACCTTC. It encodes CACSSRGYGYTF. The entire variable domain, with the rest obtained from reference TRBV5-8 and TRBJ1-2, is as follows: EAGVTQSPTHLIKTRGQQATLRCSPISGHTSVYWYQQALGLGLQFLLWYDEGEERNRGNFPPRFSGRQFPNYSSELNVNALELEDSALYLCACSSRGYGYTFGSGTRLTVV.

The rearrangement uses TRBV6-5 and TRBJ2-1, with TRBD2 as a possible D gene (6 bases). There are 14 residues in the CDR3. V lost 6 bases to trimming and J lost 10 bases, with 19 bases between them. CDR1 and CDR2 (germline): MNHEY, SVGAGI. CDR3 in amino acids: CASRPRGMRMEQFF. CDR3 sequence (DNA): TGTGCCAGCAGACCTCGGGGGATGCGGATGGAGCAGTTCTTC.

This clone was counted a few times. CDR3 sequence (DNA): TGTGCCAGCAGCTTAGATGGGGTTTGGGGAACACCCCTCCACTTT. This sequence encodes CASSLDGVWGTPLHF. The chain recombines TRBV7-9 with TRBJ1-6; D unresolved. V was cut by 1 base and J by 11 bases, with 15 bases left in between. Looked up from germline, CDR1 is SEHNR and CDR2 is FQNEAQ (reference sequence). This CDR3 comprises 15 residues.

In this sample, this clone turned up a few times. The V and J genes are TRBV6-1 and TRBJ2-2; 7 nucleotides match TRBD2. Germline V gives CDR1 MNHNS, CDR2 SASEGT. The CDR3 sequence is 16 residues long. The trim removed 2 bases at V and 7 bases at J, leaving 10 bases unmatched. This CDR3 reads CASSELMGGSGGELFF. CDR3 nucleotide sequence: TGTGCCAGCAGTGAATTAATGGGAGGGAGTGGCGGGGAGCTGTTTTTT.

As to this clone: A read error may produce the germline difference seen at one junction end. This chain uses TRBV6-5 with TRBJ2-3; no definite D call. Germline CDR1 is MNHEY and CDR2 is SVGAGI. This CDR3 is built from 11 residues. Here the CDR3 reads CASGSPSLMHF. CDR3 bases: TGTGCCAGCGGAAGTCCTAGTTTAATGCATTTT.

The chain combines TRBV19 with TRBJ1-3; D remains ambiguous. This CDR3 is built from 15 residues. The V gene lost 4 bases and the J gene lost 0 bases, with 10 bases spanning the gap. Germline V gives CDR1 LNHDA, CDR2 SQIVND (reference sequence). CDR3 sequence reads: CASSTQVSSGNTIYF. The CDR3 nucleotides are TGTGCCAGTAGTACGCAGGTTAGCTCTGGAAACACCATATATTTT. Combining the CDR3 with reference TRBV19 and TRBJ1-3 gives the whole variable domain DGGITQSPKYLFRKEGQNVTLSCEQNLNHDAMYWYRQDPGQGLRLIYYSQIVNDFQKGDIAEGYSVSREKKESFPLTVTSAQKNPTAFYLCASSTQVSSGNTIYFGEGSWLTVV.

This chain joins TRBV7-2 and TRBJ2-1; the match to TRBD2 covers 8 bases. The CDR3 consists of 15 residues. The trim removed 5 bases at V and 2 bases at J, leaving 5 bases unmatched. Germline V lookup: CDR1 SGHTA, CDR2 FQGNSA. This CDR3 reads CASSTIAGPYNEQFF. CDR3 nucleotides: TGTGCCAGCAGCACGATAGCGGGACCCTACAATGAGCAGTTCTTC. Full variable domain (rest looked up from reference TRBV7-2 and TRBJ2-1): GAGVSQSPSNKVTEKGKDVELRCDPISGHTALYWYRQSLGQGLEFLIYFQGNSAPDKSGLPSDRFSAERTGGSVSTLTIQRTQQEDSAVYLCASSTIAGPYNEQFFGPGTRLTVL.

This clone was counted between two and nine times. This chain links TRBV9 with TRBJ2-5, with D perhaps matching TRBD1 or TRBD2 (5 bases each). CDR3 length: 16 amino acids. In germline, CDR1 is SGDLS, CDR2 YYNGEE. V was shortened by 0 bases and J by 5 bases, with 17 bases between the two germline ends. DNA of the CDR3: TGTGCCAGCAGCGTAGGGTTGGTTGGCAGGGAGGAGACCCAGTACTTC. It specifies CASSVGLVGREETQYF. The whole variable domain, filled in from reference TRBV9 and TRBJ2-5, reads DSGVTQTPKHLITATGQRVTLRCSPRSGDLSVYWYQQSLDQGLQFLIQYYNGEERAKGNILERFSAQQFPDLHSELNLSSLELGDSALYFCASSVGLVGREETQYFGPGTRLLVL.

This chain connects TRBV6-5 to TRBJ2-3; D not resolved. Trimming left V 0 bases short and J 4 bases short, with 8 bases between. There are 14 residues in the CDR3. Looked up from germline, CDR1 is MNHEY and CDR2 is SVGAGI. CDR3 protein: CASSYSIFSDTQYF. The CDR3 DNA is TGTGCCAGCAGTTACTCGATCTTCTCAGATACGCAGTATTTT.

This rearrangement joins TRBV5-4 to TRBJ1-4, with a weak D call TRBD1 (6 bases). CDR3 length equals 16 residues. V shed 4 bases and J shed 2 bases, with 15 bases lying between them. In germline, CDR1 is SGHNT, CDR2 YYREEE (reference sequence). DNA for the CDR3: TGTGCCAGCAGCACTTGGAAGGACAGTACTAATGAAAAACTGTTTTTT. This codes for CASSTWKDSTNEKLFF.

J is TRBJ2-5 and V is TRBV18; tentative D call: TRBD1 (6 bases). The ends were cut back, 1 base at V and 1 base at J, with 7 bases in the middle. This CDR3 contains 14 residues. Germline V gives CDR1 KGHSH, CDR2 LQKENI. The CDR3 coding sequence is TGTGCCAGCTCACCACTAGGGGGCCAAGAGACCCAGTACTTC. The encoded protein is CASSPLGGQETQYF.

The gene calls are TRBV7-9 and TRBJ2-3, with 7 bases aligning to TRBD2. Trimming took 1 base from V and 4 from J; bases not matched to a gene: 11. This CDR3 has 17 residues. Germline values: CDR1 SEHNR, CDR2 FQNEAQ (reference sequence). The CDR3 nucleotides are TGTGCCAGCAGCTTAGTGGTCGCTAGCGGATTGGCAGATACGCAGTATTTT. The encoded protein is CASSLVVASGLADTQYF.

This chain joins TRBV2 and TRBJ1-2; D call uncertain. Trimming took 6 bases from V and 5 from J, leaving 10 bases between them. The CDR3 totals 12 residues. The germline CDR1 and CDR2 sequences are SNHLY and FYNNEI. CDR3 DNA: TGTGCCAGCAGACCCGGGGTTTATGGCTACACCTTC. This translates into CASRPGVYGYTF.